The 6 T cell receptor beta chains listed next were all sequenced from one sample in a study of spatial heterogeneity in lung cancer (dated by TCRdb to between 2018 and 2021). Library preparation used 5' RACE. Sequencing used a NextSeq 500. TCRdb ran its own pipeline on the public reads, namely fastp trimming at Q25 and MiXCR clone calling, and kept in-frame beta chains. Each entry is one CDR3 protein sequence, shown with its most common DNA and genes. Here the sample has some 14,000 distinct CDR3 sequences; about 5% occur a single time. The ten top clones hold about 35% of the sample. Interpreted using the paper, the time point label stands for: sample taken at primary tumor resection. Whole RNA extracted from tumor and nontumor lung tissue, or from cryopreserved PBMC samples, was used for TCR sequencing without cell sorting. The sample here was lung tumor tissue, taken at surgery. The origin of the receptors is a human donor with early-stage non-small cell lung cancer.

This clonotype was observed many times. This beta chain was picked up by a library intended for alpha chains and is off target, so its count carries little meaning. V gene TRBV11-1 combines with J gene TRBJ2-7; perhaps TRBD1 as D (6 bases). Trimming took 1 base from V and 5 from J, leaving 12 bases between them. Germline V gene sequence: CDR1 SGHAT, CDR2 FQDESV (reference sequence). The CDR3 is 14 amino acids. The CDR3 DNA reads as TGTGCCAGCAGCTTAGTCCAGGGGTTCCACGAGCAGTACTTC. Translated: CASSLVQGFHEQYF. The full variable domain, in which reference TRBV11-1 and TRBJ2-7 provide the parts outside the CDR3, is EAEVAQSPRYKITEKSQAVAFWCDPISGHATLYWYRQILGQGPELLVQFQDESVVDDSQLPKDRFSAERLKGVDSTLKIQPAELGDSAMYLCASSLVQGFHEQYFGPGTRLTVT.

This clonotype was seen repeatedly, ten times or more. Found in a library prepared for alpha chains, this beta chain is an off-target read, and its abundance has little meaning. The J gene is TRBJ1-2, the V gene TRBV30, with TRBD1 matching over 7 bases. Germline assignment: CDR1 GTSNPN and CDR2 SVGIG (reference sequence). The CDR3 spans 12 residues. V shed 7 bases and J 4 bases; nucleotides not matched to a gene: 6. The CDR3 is CASTGTVYGYTF. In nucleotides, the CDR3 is TGTGCCTCTACCGGGACAGTCTATGGCTACACCTTC.

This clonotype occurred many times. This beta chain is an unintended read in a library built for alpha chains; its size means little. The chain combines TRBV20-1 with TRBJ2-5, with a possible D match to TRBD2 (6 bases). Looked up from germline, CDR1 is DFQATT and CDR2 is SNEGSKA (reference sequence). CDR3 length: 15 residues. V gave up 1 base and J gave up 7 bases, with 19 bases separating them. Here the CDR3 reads CSARGSGLPRRTQYF. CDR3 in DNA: TGCAGTGCTAGAGGCTCGGGACTTCCGAGGAGGACCCAGTACTTC.

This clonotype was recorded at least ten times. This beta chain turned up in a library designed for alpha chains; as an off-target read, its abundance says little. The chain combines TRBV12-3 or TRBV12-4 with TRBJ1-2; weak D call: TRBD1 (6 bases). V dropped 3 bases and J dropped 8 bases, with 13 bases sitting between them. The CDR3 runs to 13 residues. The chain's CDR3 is CASSFWGAEGYTF. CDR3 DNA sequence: TGTGCCAGCAGTTTTTGGGGGGCGGAAGGCTACACCTTC.

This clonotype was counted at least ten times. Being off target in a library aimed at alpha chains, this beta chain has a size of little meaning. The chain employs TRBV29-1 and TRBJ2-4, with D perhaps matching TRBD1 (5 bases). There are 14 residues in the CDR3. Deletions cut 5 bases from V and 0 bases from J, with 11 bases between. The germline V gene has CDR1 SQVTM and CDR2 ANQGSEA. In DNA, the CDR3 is TGCAGCGTTCGGACAAGTCTAGCCAAAAACATTCAGTACTTC. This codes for CSVRTSLAKNIQYF. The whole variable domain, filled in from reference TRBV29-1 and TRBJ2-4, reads SAVISQKPSRDICQRGTSLTIQCQVDSQVTMMFWYRQQPGQSLTLIATANQGSEATYESGFVIDKFPISRPNLTFSTLTVSNMSPEDSSIYLCSVRTSLAKNIQYFGAGTRLSVL.

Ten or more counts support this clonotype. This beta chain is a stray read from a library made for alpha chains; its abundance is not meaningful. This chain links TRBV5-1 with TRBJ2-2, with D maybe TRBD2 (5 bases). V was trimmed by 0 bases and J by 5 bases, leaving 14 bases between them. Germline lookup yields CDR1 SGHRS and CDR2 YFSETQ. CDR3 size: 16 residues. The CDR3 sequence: CASSLAEGRQTGELFF. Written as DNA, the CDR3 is TGCGCCAGCAGCTTGGCCGAGGGCCGGCAGACCGGGGAGCTGTTTTTT.